A single sample gave rise to the 23 T cell receptor beta chains below, sequenced in a study of T cells after yellow fever vaccination (dated by TCRdb to between 2018 and 2021). In light of the paper, this sample's treatment or condition label describes: live attenuated yellow fever vaccine strain. Library method: 5' RACE. Sequencer: Illumina NovaSeq 6000. The public reads were run again by TCRdb, first through fastp at Q25 and then through MiXCR, and only productive beta chains were kept. When rows share a CDR3 protein, they turn into one entry using the most common DNA and genes. This sample comprises 300,000 to 400,000 distinct CDR3 sequences, roughly 10% of them detected only once. The top ten hold under 4% of the sample. This material consisted of CD4+ T cells sorted from PBMCs, taken 45 days after the yellow fever booster vaccination. These receptors were obtained from a man between 18 and 29 years old who received the YFV17D yellow fever vaccine.

The chain uses TRBV6-5 and TRBJ1-2; TRBD1 might be the D (5 bases). The CDR3 runs 14 residues. From germline, CDR1 is MNHEY and CDR2 SVGAGI. V lost 3 bases and J lost 1, with 9 bases in between. CDR3 in amino acids: CASSYTGGNYGYTF. In nucleotides, the CDR3 is TGTGCCAGCAGTTATACGGGGGGTAACTATGGCTACACCTTC.

This clonotype was seen ten or more times. The rearrangement joins TRBV20-1 to TRBJ2-7, with a tentative D call TRBD2 (5 bases). Germline assignment: CDR1 DFQATT and CDR2 SNEGSKA (reference sequence). This CDR3 is 11 amino acids long. The CDR3, as DNA: TGCCGTCTCCGGACTCTCTACGAGCAGTACTTC. The encoded protein is CRLRTLYEQYF.

This clonotype was recorded many times. The genes are TRBV11-3 and TRBJ2-5; the D is unclear. The CDR3 is 13 amino acids. V lost 2 bases and J lost 5, with 9 bases in between. From germline, CDR1 is SGHNT and CDR2 YENEEA. The DNA of the CDR3 is TGTGCCAGCAGCTTACTGCCTAGGGAGACCCAGTACTTC. As protein: CASSLLPRETQYF. Using reference TRBV11-3 and TRBJ2-5 for the parts outside the CDR3, the full variable domain is EAGVVQSPRYKIIEKKQPVAFWCNPISGHNTLYWYLQNLGQGPELLIRYENEEAVDDSQLPKDRFSAERLKGVDSTLKIQPAELGDSAVYLCASSLLPRETQYFGPGTRLLVL.

This clonotype has just a few counts. The chain links TRBV5-1 to TRBJ2-1; 10 positions agree with TRBD1. In germline, CDR1 is SGHRS, CDR2 YFSETQ. The V segment lost 2 bases and the J segment 8 bases; nucleotides outside the gene matches: 7. The CDR3 contains 15 residues. The CDR3 DNA is TGCGCCAGCAGCTTAGGAAGGACAGGGGGTCATGAGCAGTTCTTC. Its translation: CASSLGRTGGHEQFF.

The chain has TRBV11-2 and TRBJ1-2, with D unresolved. Germline V gene data show CDR1 as SGHAT and CDR2 as FQNNGV. This CDR3 spans 14 amino acids. V dropped 1 base and J dropped 3 bases, with 9 bases sitting between them. The CDR3 DNA sequence: TGTGCCAGCAGCTTAGGAGGGTGGGACTATGGCTACACCTTC. Translation gives CASSLGGWDYGYTF.

This clonotype was seen ten or more times. The J gene is TRBJ1-1, the V gene TRBV7-9; no clear D gene. The CDR3 is 14 amino acids. Deletions cut 5 bases from V and 1 base from J, with 11 bases between. Germline V CDR1 and CDR2: SEHNR, FQNEAQ (reference sequence). DNA of the CDR3: TGTGCCAGCAGCCCATCCGGGCGGAACACTGAAGCTTTCTTT. As protein: CASSPSGRNTEAFF.

This chain connects TRBV7-2 to TRBJ2-5, with a weak D call TRBD1 (5 bases). In germline, CDR1 is SGHTA, CDR2 FQGNSA. V gave up 6 bases and J gave up 0 bases, with 14 bases separating them. This CDR3 is 15 amino acids long. CDR3 nucleotides: TGTGCCAGCAGTTTATCGGACACGTACCAAGAGACCCAGTACTTC. Its protein is CASSLSDTYQETQYF.

This clonotype was counted between two and nine times. The genes are TRBV7-6 and TRBJ2-5; D is unclear. This CDR3 has 11 residues. CDR1 SGHVS and CDR2 FNYEAQ come from the germline V gene. V lost 4 bases and J lost 9, with 9 bases in between. This chain's CDR3 is CASSSYRAQYF. CDR3 sequence (DNA): TGTGCCAGCAGCTCCTATCGGGCCCAGTACTTC.

The rearrangement joins TRBV5-6 to TRBJ1-6; 7 bases map to TRBD1. V lost 2 bases to trimming and J lost 5 bases; unmatched junction nucleotides: 7. The CDR3 extends over 16 amino acids. In germline, CDR1 is SGHDT, CDR2 YYEEEE. The CDR3 region is CASSLWLGTDNSPLHF. Written as DNA, the CDR3 is TGTGCCAGCAGCTTATGGTTGGGGACAGATAATTCACCCCTCCACTTT.

CDR3: CASSQGYMRRITDTQYF. The CDR3 DNA reads TGTGCCAGCAGCCAAGGATACATGAGGCGGATCACAGATACGCAGTATTTT. The chain links TRBV4-2 to TRBJ2-3; the D is unclear. Per the germline V gene, CDR1 is LGHNA and CDR2 is YNFKEQ. Trimming took off 1 base at V and 2 bases at J, with 16 bases between the two ends. The CDR3 loop spans 17 amino acids.

At least ten counts were recorded for this clonotype. V and J are TRBV6-2 or TRBV6-3 and TRBJ2-6, with D tentatively TRBD2 (5 bases). The CDR3 extends over 18 amino acids. V was trimmed by 2 bases and J by 0 bases, leaving 14 bases between them. Germline lookup yields CDR1 MNHEY and CDR2 SVGEGT. CDR3 bases: TGTGCCAGCAGTTACACTAGGTTCCTCCTCTCTGGGGCCAACGTCCTGACTTTC. This encodes CASSYTRFLLSGANVLTF.

The chain is built from TRBV10-1 and TRBJ2-7; TRBD2 is a possible D gene (6 bases). Germline CDR1 and CDR2: WNHNN and SYGVQD (reference sequence). The CDR3 is made up of 15 amino acids. Trimming took 6 bases from V and 9 from J, leaving 24 bases between them. CDR3 sequence (DNA): TGCGCCAGCAGCGAGACCGGATCGGGGGTAGGTGTGCAGTACTTC. Its protein is CASSETGSGVGVQYF.

The chain is built from TRBV11-2 and TRBJ2-7, with 8 positions matching TRBD1. The V segment lost 4 bases and the J segment 2 bases; nucleotides outside the gene matches: 10. The V gene's germline CDR1 is SGHAT and CDR2 FQNNGV. The length of the CDR3 is 16 residues. The CDR3: CASSSEGPDRAYEQYF. CDR3 DNA sequence: TGTGCCAGCAGCTCCGAGGGACCGGACAGGGCCTACGAGCAGTACTTC.

In its sample, this clonotype was seen a few times. This chain's CDR3 is CASSRGQRTYEQYF. CDR3 nucleotide sequence: TGTGCCAGCAGTCGAGGGCAGAGGACCTACGAGCAGTACTTC. The rearrangement uses TRBV6-5 and TRBJ2-7, with D maybe TRBD2 (5 bases). Germline V gene lookup returns CDR1 MNHEY and CDR2 SVGAGI. This CDR3 spans 14 amino acids. The V gene lost 5 bases and the J gene lost 2 bases, with 13 bases spanning the gap.

This clonotype was detected ten times or more. The chain recombines TRBV10-1 with TRBJ2-2, with D maybe TRBD2 (6 bases). The CDR3 extends over 13 amino acids. The germline V and J ends were trimmed by 5 bases and 5 bases, with 9 bases remaining between them. CDR1 is WNHNN and CDR2 is SYGVQD in the germline V gene (reference sequence). CDR3 nucleotides: TGCGCCAGCAGTCGTGGGGGGACCGGGGAGCTGTTTTTT. Its protein product is CASSRGGTGELFF.

This chain joins TRBV5-5 and TRBJ1-5, with unresolved D. Germline V lookup: CDR1 SGHKS, CDR2 YYEKEE (reference sequence). V lost 4 bases, J lost 3 bases, and 14 bases lay in between. This CDR3 is 15 amino acids long. CDR3 region: CASSQSKNLNQPQHF. In DNA, the CDR3 is TGTGCCAGCAGCCAATCCAAGAACCTCAATCAGCCCCAGCATTTT.

This clonotype was seen more than once but under ten times. The genes are TRBV6-1 and TRBJ2-1; TRBD1 aligns across 8 bases. V lost 8 bases to trimming and J lost 5 bases; unmatched junction nucleotides: 11. Germline values: CDR1 MNHNS, CDR2 SASEGT. The CDR3 extends over 15 amino acids. The CDR3 region has the DNA TGTGCCAGCTGCCTTGCTGGGACAGGCAACAATGAGCAGTTCTTC. Translated, it gives CASCLAGTGNNEQFF.

This clonotype appeared a few times. The rearrangement links TRBV10-3 to TRBJ2-5; 8 bases fit TRBD2. The CDR3 is 14 amino acids. V lost 2 bases and J lost 5; bases outside the gene matches: 4. Germline values: CDR1 ENHRY, CDR2 SYGVKD. CDR3 DNA: TGTGCCATCAGTGAGGGACTAGCCAGCGAGACCCAGTACTTC. Its translation is CAISEGLASETQYF.

This clonotype showed up just a few times. The chain is built from TRBV7-9 and TRBJ1-6, with unresolved D. Looked up from germline, CDR1 is SEHNR and CDR2 is FQNEAQ (reference sequence). CDR3 size: 14 residues. The germline V and J ends were trimmed by 1 base and 6 bases, with 7 bases remaining between them. CDR3 in DNA: TGTGCCAGCAGCTTAGGCCTGATTAATTCACCCCTCCACTTT. This codes for CASSLGLINSPLHF.

This clonotype was detected a few times. CDR3 protein: CASSQTPDTRTYEQYF. The CDR3, as DNA: TGCGCCAGCAGCCAAACTCCGGACACGAGAACCTACGAGCAGTACTTC. This chain uses TRBV5-1 with TRBJ2-7; D perhaps matches TRBD1 (5 bases). CDR1 is SGHRS, CDR2 YFSETQ, per germline. The CDR3 runs to 16 residues. The germline V and J ends were trimmed by 4 bases and 2 bases, with 19 bases remaining between them.

This clonotype came up many times. The chain links TRBV15 to TRBJ2-1; D not resolved. Germline lookup yields CDR1 LNHNV and CDR2 YYDKDF (reference sequence). The CDR3 runs 12 residues. Trimming removed 0 bases from V and 8 bases from J, with 5 bases in between. The CDR3 bases are TGTGCCACCAGCAGAGATTCGGATGAGCAGTTCTTC. Translated: CATSRDSDEQFF.

V gene TRBV2 combines with J gene TRBJ2-1, with 11 positions matching TRBD2. The germline gives CDR1 SNHLY, CDR2 FYNNEI. This CDR3 contains 14 residues. J gave up 8 bases and V 7 bases, and 7 bases lay outside the gene matches. This CDR3 is CASKETSGGYEQFF. The CDR3 DNA reads TGTGCCAGCAAGGAAACTAGCGGGGGTTATGAGCAGTTCTTC.

This clonotype was seen at least ten times. V usage is TRBV3-1 and J usage is TRBJ1-6, with D perhaps TRBD1 (5 bases). Germline CDR1 LGHDT, CDR2 YNNKEL (reference sequence). The CDR3 contains 15 residues. Trimming cost V 4 bases and J 6 bases, with 13 bases left between them. The CDR3 spells CASSRRAGFNSPLHF. CDR3 bases: TGTGCCAGCAGCCGCAGGGCCGGGTTTAATTCACCCCTCCACTTT. Full variable domain (remainder filled in from reference TRBV3-1 and TRBJ1-6): DTAVSQTPKYLVTQMGNDKSIKCEQNLGHDTMYWYKQDSKKFLKIMFSYNNKELIINETVPNRFSPKSPDKAHLNLHINSLELGDSAVYFCASSRRAGFNSPLHFGNGTRLTVT.